This entry is about one TCR beta chain. The method was immunoSEQ multiplex PCR; TCRdb's version includes in-frame clones alone and lacks a portion of them. The sample has approximately 50,000 clones, over 85% seen once. After removal of 6 bases from V and 5 bases from J, the junction contained 6 bases not matched to a gene. The CDR3 spans 13 residues. The germline gives CDR1 SNHLY, CDR2 FYNNEI. The data belong to a study of graft-versus-host responses after intestinal transplantation. This chain links TRBV2 with TRBJ1-2, with TRBD1 identical over 7 bases. The clonotype originates from a human patient who received an intestinal transplant, so some T cells may come from the graft donor. This specimen was PBMCs, taken 26 days after transplant. In DNA, the CDR3 is TGTGCCAGCAGCTCGACAGGGAGTTATGGCTACACCTTC. Amino acids: CASSSTGSYGYTF.